The 12 T cell receptor beta chains below all came from one sample that was sequenced in a study of T cell responses to AZD1222 COVID-19 vaccine. Sequenced by immunoSEQ multiplex PCR; TCRdb stores in-frame clones only, minus some. The repertoire holds more than 85,000 clones, approximately 85% seen once, with less than 5% in the top ten. Sequenced here: peripheral blood, sampled on day 0 of AZD1222 vaccination. Receptor source: an adult in good health.

This chain joins TRBV9 and TRBJ2-7; a possible D gene is TRBD2 (6 bases). The germline gives CDR1 SGDLS, CDR2 YYNGEE. The length of the CDR3 is 15 residues. Trimming removed 1 base from V and 2 bases from J, with 13 bases in between. This CDR3 is CASSVTSGPTYEQYF. For the CDR3, the DNA is TGTGCCAGCAGCGTAACCAGCGGGCCTACCTACGAGCAGTACTTC.

The V call is TRBV28, the J call TRBJ2-3; D unclear. CDR1 MDHEN and CDR2 SYDVKM come from the germline V gene. V was shortened by 3 bases and J by 5 bases, with 15 bases between the two germline ends. The CDR3 consists of 15 residues. The CDR3 DNA sequence: TGTGCCAGCAGTTTTAGCTCCCCTTGGATAGATACGCAGTATTTT. Translated: CASSFSSPWIDTQYF.

The rearrangement links TRBV6-2 or TRBV6-3 to TRBJ1-5; TRBD1 might be the D (5 bases). In germline, CDR1 is MNHEY, CDR2 SVGEGT. This CDR3 has 15 amino acids. The V end lost 2 bases, the J end lost 2 bases, and 10 bases lay between the germline ends. This CDR3 is CASSYVRAGNQPQHF. CDR3 DNA sequence: TGTGCCAGCAGTTACGTCAGGGCTGGCAATCAGCCCCAGCATTTT.

The chain couples TRBV6-5 to TRBJ2-7, with 11 positions matching TRBD2. V lost 0 bases to trimming and J lost 5 bases; unmatched junction nucleotides: 3. CDR3 size: 15 residues. The V gene's germline CDR1 is MNHEY and CDR2 SVGAGI. The DNA for the CDR3 is TGTGCCAGCAGTTACTCTAGCGGGAGGGTCCACGAGCAGTACTTC. As protein: CASSYSSGRVHEQYF.

The chain has TRBV3-1 (or the pseudogene TRBV3-2) and TRBJ2-7; D possibly corresponds to TRBD2 (6 bases). The CDR3 covers 14 residues. Per the germline V gene, CDR1 is LGHDT and CDR2 is YNNKEL (reference sequence). V was cut by 1 base and J by 2 bases, with 9 bases left in between. For the CDR3, the DNA is TGTGCCAGCAGCCAAGCGCGGGGTCCCTACGAGCAGTACTTC. This sequence encodes CASSQARGPYEQYF.

The rearrangement links TRBV25-1 to TRBJ2-3, with TRBD1 as a possible D gene (5 bases). CDR1 MGHDK and CDR2 SYGVNS come from the germline V gene. The CDR3 consists of 14 residues. Trimming stripped 3 bases from V and 6 bases from J, with 13 bases between. The CDR3, as DNA: TGTGCCAGCAGTGACGAAGGGGCGTTGGATACGCAGTATTTT. This translates into CASSDEGALDTQYF.

This sequence joins TRBV5-4 and TRBJ2-1; the D call may be TRBD1 or TRBD2 (5 bases each). The germline V gene encodes CDR1 SGHNT and CDR2 YYREEE (reference sequence). V was clipped by 0 bases and J by 5 bases, with 9 bases between them. The CDR3 totals 14 residues. CDR3 bases: TGTGCCAGCAGCTTGGCCCTGGGGGACAATGAGCAGTTCTTC. Translating it yields CASSLALGDNEQFF.

This sequence joins TRBV15 and TRBJ1-2; D is possibly TRBD1 (6 bases). The CDR3 contains 18 residues. The germline V gene has CDR1 LNHNV and CDR2 YYDKDF (reference sequence). The germline V and J ends were trimmed by 0 bases and 0 bases, with 17 bases remaining between them. CDR3 coding DNA: TGTGCCACCAGCAGAGATTCGGACAGCTCCACAACTAACTATGGCTACACCTTC. Amino acids: CATSRDSDSSTTNYGYTF.

This chain uses TRBV6-8 with TRBJ1-1; tentative D call: TRBD1 (6 bases). Between the trimmed V and J ends, which lost 3 bases and 5 bases, there was a span of 16 bases. CDR3 length equals 15 residues. The germline V gene encodes CDR1 MNHGY and CDR2 SAAAGT. CDR3 DNA: TGTGCCAGCAGTTATTCTGGACGGAGGGGGACTGAAGCTTTCTTT. Amino acid sequence: CASSYSGRRGTEAFF.

For this clone: Other DNA sequences in this sample translate to the same CDR3. The chain carries TRBV18 and TRBJ2-3; D is uncertain. Germline CDR1 reads KGHSH; CDR2 reads LQKENI. This CDR3 is built from 14 residues. V was clipped by 2 bases and J by 2 bases, with 8 bases between them. CDR3 coding DNA: TGTGCCAGCTCACCAAACCCCACCACAGATACGCAGTATTTT. It encodes CASSPNPTTDTQYF.

The chain recombines TRBV2 with TRBJ2-4; D is undetermined. Germline V CDR1 and CDR2: SNHLY, FYNNEI. The V gene lost 7 bases and the J gene lost 0 bases, with 16 bases spanning the gap. CDR3 length: 16 residues. Here the CDR3 reads CASIAAARVAKNIQYF. CDR3 sequence (DNA): TGTGCCAGCATTGCCGCGGCACGGGTAGCCAAAAACATTCAGTACTTC.

Only a few counts were recorded for this clone. The rearrangement links TRBV4-3 to TRBJ2-3, with 14 bases matching TRBD2. The CDR3 length is 19 residues. Per germline, CDR1 LGHNA and CDR2 YSLEER. After removal of 4 bases from V and 4 bases from J, the junction contained 13 bases not matched to a gene. CDR3 loop: CASSRGNAGTSGSSDTQYF. In DNA form, the CDR3 reads TGCGCCAGCAGCCGAGGCAATGCCGGGACTAGCGGGAGTTCAGATACGCAGTATTTT.